This is a list of T cell receptor beta chains from one sample in a study of T cell changes during pregnancy in multiple sclerosis. Sequencing was performed with immunoSEQ multiplex PCR; in TCRdb, only in-frame clones are kept and a portion is missing. The sample shows about 100,000 clones, about 90% of them seen only once. Sequencing used peripheral blood, obtained after pregnancy. The receptors originated from a female donor with multiple sclerosis, enrolled in a pregnancy study. Each CDR3 is given with its conserved first and last residue. The D gene is left open where the match is weak. Not all rows give a size; the values are once, few, many and, for expanded clones, a class.

CDR3 protein: CASRLNSNQPQHF
CDR3 DNA: TGTGCCAGCAGATTAAATAGCAATCAGCCCCAGCATTTT
V gene: TRBV2
clone size: .
D gene: .
CDR3 length: 13
J gene: TRBJ1-5

CDR3 protein: CASSLEGGTGSGNTIYF
CDR3 DNA: TGCGCCAGCAGCTTGGAAGGAGGGACAGGGTCTGGAAACACCATATATTTT
V gene: TRBV5-1
clone size: .
D gene: TRBD1
CDR3 length: 17
J gene: TRBJ1-3

CDR3 protein: CASCIGTGAGNEQFF
CDR3 DNA: TGCGCCAGCTGCATCGGGACAGGGGCAGGTAATGAGCAGTTCTTC
V gene: TRBV5-1
clone size: .
D gene: TRBD1
CDR3 length: 15
J gene: TRBJ2-1

CDR3 protein: CASSDFGYGYTF
CDR3 DNA: TGTGCCAGCAGTGATTTCGGCTATGGCTACACCTTC
V gene: TRBV25-1
clone size: .
D gene: .
CDR3 length: 12
J gene: TRBJ1-2

CDR3 protein: CASSLSGRNYNEQFF
CDR3 DNA: TGTGCCAGCAGCTTAAGCGGGAGAAACTACAATGAGCAGTTCTTC
V gene: TRBV7-3
clone size: .
D gene: TRBD2
CDR3 length: 15
J gene: TRBJ2-1

CDR3 protein: CASSSLGLAGLYEQYF
CDR3 DNA: TGTGCCAGCAGTTCCCTCGGACTAGCGGGACTCTACGAGCAGTACTTC
V gene: TRBV27
clone size: .
D gene: TRBD2
CDR3 length: 16
J gene: TRBJ2-7

CDR3 protein: CASSVGSSGTTYEQYF
CDR3 DNA: TGTGCCAGCAGCGTGGGGTCTAGCGGGACTACCTACGAGCAGTACTTC
V gene: TRBV9
clone size: .
D gene: TRBD2
CDR3 length: 16
J gene: TRBJ2-7

CDR3 protein: CASSYLQGANTEAFF
CDR3 DNA: TGCGCCAGCAGCTACTTACAGGGGGCGAACACTGAAGCTTTCTTT
V gene: TRBV5-1
clone size: .
D gene: TRBD1
CDR3 length: 15
J gene: TRBJ1-1

CDR3 protein: CASSLTGRFEQYF
CDR3 DNA: TGTGCCAGCAGTTTGACAGGGCGATTCGAGCAGTACTTC
V gene: TRBV5-4
clone size: few
D gene: TRBD1
CDR3 length: 13
J gene: TRBJ2-7

CDR3 protein: CASSFLVGPSNYGYTF
CDR3 DNA: TGTGCCAGCAGTTTCCTGGTGGGGCCTTCTAACTATGGCTACACCTTC
V gene: TRBV28
clone size: .
D gene: .
CDR3 length: 16
J gene: TRBJ1-2

CDR3 protein: CASGSDSKASPLHF
CDR3 DNA: TGTGCTAGTGGTTCCGACAGTAAGGCTTCACCCCTCCACTTT
V gene: TRBV12-5
clone size: .
D gene: .
CDR3 length: 14
J gene: TRBJ1-6

CDR3 protein: CASSLLDRSTEAFF
CDR3 DNA: TGTGCCAGCAGCTTATTGGACAGGAGCACTGAAGCTTTCTTT
V gene: TRBV5-6
clone size: .
D gene: TRBD1
CDR3 length: 14
J gene: TRBJ1-1

CDR3 protein: CASSYGGNGPEAFF
CDR3 DNA: TGTGCCAGCAGTTACGGGGGGAACGGTCCTGAAGCTTTCTTT
V gene: TRBV6-5
clone size: .
D gene: .
CDR3 length: 14
J gene: TRBJ1-1

CDR3 protein: CASSLRTSGRGDTQYF
CDR3 DNA: TGTGCCAGCAGTTTACGTACTAGCGGGAGGGGGGATACGCAGTATTTT
V gene: TRBV28
clone size: .
D gene: TRBD2
CDR3 length: 16
J gene: TRBJ2-3

CDR3 protein: CATFRDRGNTEAFF
CDR3 DNA: TGTGCCACGTTCAGGGACAGGGGGAACACTGAAGCTTTCTTT
V gene: TRBV15
clone size: .
D gene: TRBD1
CDR3 length: 14
J gene: TRBJ1-1